This T cell receptor (beta chain) was recorded in a study of T cell repertoires in ileal Crohn's disease (dated by TCRdb to between 2018 and 2020). Context from the whole study: The median duration of disease was roughly 7.6 years, and at the time of surgery 35% of patients were active smokers. Every patient underwent surgery because of a complication, which was stricturing disease in about 60% and penetrating disease in around 39%. TCR repertoire analysis was done in some 60 Crohn's disease patients from a prospective multicentre cohort. The study sequenced about 180 mucosal samples from around 60 patients, taken at several locations on the surgical specimen and at postoperative endoscopy. Running in parallel with the study was a multicentre cohort set up to find predictors of early endoscopic recurrence following ileocolonic resection. A Rutgeerts score higher than i0 was the definition used for endoscopic postoperative recurrence. Roughly half of the patients were given postoperative therapy, with approximately 18 on anti-TNF agents and roughly twelve on thiopurines. The M6 samples were biopsies of the neoterminal ileum collected during postoperative colonoscopy. General study outcomes and caveats: Within the first year after surgery, the timing of postoperative endoscopy varied, and the median delay was almost 7 months. A significantly higher proportion of clonal expansions was observed in active smokers at surgery than in non-smokers (about 25% vs 20%, p=0.02). Higher percentages of high-frequency clones at the time of surgery were linked to endoscopic recurrence, and every patient with clonality above 26.8% (18/57) had recurrence. Mucosal CD4 and CD8 T cells were sorted and sequenced only in a subgroup of patients, the size of which was not stated. Sorted CD8 T cells carried more high-frequency clones than CD4 T cells, suggesting mucosal expansions were mainly CD8.

Roughly 500 nanograms of biopsy DNA per sample were submitted for commercial TCRB immunosequencing. A two-step, amplification bias-controlled multiplex PCR was used by Adaptive Biotechnology to amplify CDR3 regions from genomic DNA. Primers for every V and J gene segment were used in the first PCR, and barcodes and Illumina adapters were added in the second PCR. CDR3 libraries were sequenced using an Illumina instrument. Turning to the authors' computational methods: Analysis combined the vendor-provided pipelines with custom analysis of raw data in R/Bioconductor under R version 3.3.0. Clonality, which ranges from 0 to 1, was calculated as the inverse of the normalised Shannon entropy across all productive clones. The repertoire share taken up by the top 100 clones defined high-frequency clones, and only clones that passed a 95% confidence test were kept. Repertoire diversity was measured with the Simpson index, and overlap between samples was measured with the Morisita-Horn index. TCRdb took over this immuneACCESS table, retaining in-frame rearrangements with V and J assigned. Such tables are incomplete; in checked studies, under half of the missing clones stem from an unresolved V gene, and the remainder is unexplained. V, J and clone size are those of that table, while D and trimming were read from the DNA. The sample table shows more than 10,000 clones, and around 80% are seen once. The biggest ten clones account for roughly a sixth of the sample.

As to this clone: Its recognized antigen is unknown. Base qualities are not at hand, and no much larger clone is one base apart.

The label giving this sample's time point can be read as: neoterminal ileum biopsy at postoperative endoscopy, about 6 months after surgery. Adults with ileal or ileocolonic Crohn's disease and an indication for ileocolonic resection were eligible for inclusion. Whole ileal mucosal biopsies were stored frozen at -80°C before DNA extraction. Genomic DNA was extracted from frozen whole biopsies with a TRizol-based method and quantified on a NanoDrop 2000 spectrophotometer. At the junction V is shortened by 3 bases and J by 0 bases, with 9 bases in between. The CDR3 goes from the cysteine to the phenylalanine over 14 residues. The sequence is cut down to CDR3 DNA, 42 bases in frame from base 1. CDR1 and CDR2 were assigned from the germline V gene (reference sequence) as LNHNV and YYDKDF.

The clonotype was recovered from an adult with Crohn's disease. The sample consisted of ileal tissue. This chain is built from TRBV15 and TRBJ2-7, with TRBD2 tentatively as D gene (6 bases match). The DNA is as follows: TGTGCCACCAGCAGGTCCGGGAGCTCCTACGAGCAGTACTTC. This is translated as CATSRSGSSYEQYF.